This paragraph reports one T cell receptor beta chain. This specimen belongs to a study of blood T cell repertoires in COVID-19. Study background: Material from acute and convalescent COVID-19 was sourced from the United States, Italy and Spain. T cells, B-cell-depleted T cells, or PBMCs supplied cDNA or gDNA.

Under the authors' procedure: Counts of nucleated cells, estimated from reference gene primer amplification, were obtained. TCRdb's table, derived via immunoSEQ multiplex PCR, lists solely in-frame clones and lacks some. V, J and clone size derive from that table, while D and trimming were established from the DNA sequence. This repertoire shows 50,000 or so clones, 83% found once; its top ten account for over 15%. This CDR3 contains 15 residues. In germline, CDR1 is SGHAT, CDR2 FQNNGV. The V gene end was trimmed by 0 bases and the J gene end by 4 bases; junction bases not matched to a gene: 2. The source material was peripheral blood. The receptor's source is a man aged 35-49 years with acute or convalescent COVID-19. The chain carries TRBV11-2 and TRBJ1-2; 10 positions agree with TRBD1. The CDR3 DNA sequence: TGTGCCAGCAGCTTAGAGACAGGGGGCACCTATGGCTACACCTTC. Translation: CASSLETGGTYGYTF.